This TCR beta chain was sequenced in a study of shared clonotypes between healthy human individuals. CDR1 and CDR2 from the germline V gene are KGHSH and LQKENI. The CDR3 has 14 residues. V was shortened by 4 bases and J by 2 bases, with 12 bases between the two germline ends. CD45RO-negative CD8 cells positively selected for CCR7 made up the naive population, which excluded terminally differentiated effector memory CD45RA+ cells. Authors' processing steps: ImmunoSEQ junction-only sequences lacked quality scores, so their filtering differed. Data came from immunoSEQ multiplex PCR; TCRdb stores just in-frame clones and leaves some out. V and J calls and clone size are given by that table; D and trimming were obtained from the DNA. The sample yields roughly 650,000 clones, 95% to 96% seen once.

Sequenced sample: naive CD8+ T cells sorted from blood. The gene calls are TRBV18 and TRBJ2-7; D is perhaps TRBD2 (5 bases). The source is a woman between 25 and 40 years old in good health. CDR3 sequence (DNA): TGTGCCAGCTCACTCCGGGATACACCCTACGAGCAGTACTTC. Amino acids: CASSLRDTPYEQYF.